The entry that follows covers one TCR beta chain sequence. What it binds is not known. Then a second PCR, running roughly 6 to 12 cycles, was carried out with a sample-barcoded 5' primer and a J-beta primer mix. Each CDR3 protein is one row after TCRdb ran MiXCR on the 5' RACE reads. The profile shows approximately 2,000,000 distinct CDR3 sequences, roughly two fifths of them singletons. Germline V lookup: CDR1 SEHNR, CDR2 FQNEAQ (reference sequence). Between the trimmed V and J ends, which lost 3 bases and 2 bases, there was a span of 19 bases. CDR3 length: 17 residues. Samples had at least 6 million PBMCs isolated from them. The entry originates in a study of blood T cells in healthy people across ages. Overall study findings and caveats: As age increased, TCR beta diversity per million T cells fell in a roughly linear fashion. Any conclusive comparison of naive versus antigen-experienced cells was prevented by using unsorted PBMCs.

The receptor's source is a human donor in good health. This chain links TRBV7-9 with TRBJ1-2, with D possibly being TRBD1 (5 bases). The specimen sequenced was blood. The CDR3 sequence: CASSFGQGHLGNYGYTF. CDR3 DNA sequence: TGTGCCAGCAGCTTTGGGCAGGGCCACCTTGGAAACTATGGCTACACCTTC.